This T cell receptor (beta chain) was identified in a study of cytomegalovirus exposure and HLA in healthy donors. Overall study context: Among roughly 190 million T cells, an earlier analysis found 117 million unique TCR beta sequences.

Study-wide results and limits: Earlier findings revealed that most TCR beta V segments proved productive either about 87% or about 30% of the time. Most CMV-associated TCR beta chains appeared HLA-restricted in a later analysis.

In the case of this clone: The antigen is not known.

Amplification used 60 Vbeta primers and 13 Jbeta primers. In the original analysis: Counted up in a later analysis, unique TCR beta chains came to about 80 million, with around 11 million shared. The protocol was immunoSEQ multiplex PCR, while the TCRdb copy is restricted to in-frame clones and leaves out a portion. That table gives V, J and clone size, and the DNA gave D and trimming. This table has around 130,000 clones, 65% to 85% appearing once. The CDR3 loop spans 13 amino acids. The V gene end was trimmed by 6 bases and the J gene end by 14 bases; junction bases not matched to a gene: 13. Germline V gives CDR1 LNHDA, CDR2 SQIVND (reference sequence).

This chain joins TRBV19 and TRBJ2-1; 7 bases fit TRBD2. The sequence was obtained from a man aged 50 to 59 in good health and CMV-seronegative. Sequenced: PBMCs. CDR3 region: CASSTDLRREKFF. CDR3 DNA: TGTGCCAGTAGCACGGACTTAAGGCGGGAGAAGTTCTTC.